This TCR beta chain was documented in a study of CD4+ T cells in melanoma. The data were produced by immunoSEQ multiplex PCR, yet TCRdb's version contains in-frame clones alone and is incomplete. This table holds over 100,000 clones, around 93% found once. Germline V lookup: CDR1 SGHNT, CDR2 YYREEE (reference sequence). The CDR3 loop spans 15 amino acids. V dropped 3 bases and J dropped 0 bases, with 9 bases sitting between them. Points on this clone: Its specificity is unknown.

Study observations and caveats: Diverse differentiation states were reported for melanoma neoantigen-specific CD4+ T cells. CD8+ T cell, macrophage and B cell function reportedly correlated with neoantigen-specific CD4+ T cells.

Sequenced sample: peripheral blood. The sequence came from a human donor with melanoma. The chain recombines TRBV5-4 with TRBJ1-4; a possible D gene is TRBD1 (6 bases). DNA of the CDR3: TGTGCCAGCAGCTCGGGACAAACAACTAATGAAAAACTGTTTTTT. Translating it yields CASSSGQTTNEKLFF. Variable domain in full (rest from reference TRBV5-4 and TRBJ1-4): ETGVTQSPTHLIKTRGQQVTLRCSSQSGHNTVSWYQQALGQGPQFIFQYYREEENGRGNFPPRFSGLQFPNYSSELNVNALELDDSALYLCASSSGQTTNEKLFFGSGTQLSVL.